These T cell receptor beta chains were read from a single sample in a study of shared clonotypes between healthy human individuals. Assay: immunoSEQ multiplex PCR; the TCRdb copy retains only in-frame clones and omits some. The sample records 2 million or so clones, 85% to 95% being singletons. The sample comprised naive CD4+ T cells sorted from blood. The receptors were gathered from a man aged 18 to 30 in good health. Each CDR3 is given with its conserved first and last residue. The order of the fields is V gene, J gene, D gene, clone size, CDR3 DNA, CDR3 protein. A D gene is named only where the DNA matches it firmly. Not every row has a clone size; where given, it reads once, few, many or a size class.

TRBV28	TRBJ1-5	.	.	TGTGCCAGCAGTTTGGCGGCTCAGCCCCAGCATTTT	CASSLAAQPQHF
TRBV6-1	TRBJ2-1	TRBD2	.	TGTGCCAGCAGAAGCGGGAGGGCGTCCTACAATGAGCAGTTCTTC	CASRSGRASYNEQFF
TRBV28	TRBJ2-7	TRBD2	.	TGTGCCAGCAGTGCTAGCGGGGGGAAGTACGAGCAGTACTTC	CASSASGGKYEQYF
TRBV7-2	TRBJ2-3	TRBD2	.	TGTGCCACCAGGACTAGCGGAACAGATACGCAGTATTTT	CATRTSGTDTQYF
TRBV5-4	TRBJ2-7	TRBD1	.	TGTGCCACACAAAAAAGGGACAGGGGGCCCTACGAGCAGTACTTC	CATQKRDRGPYEQYF
TRBV9	TRBJ2-2	TRBD2	.	TGTGCCAGCAGCCCCATTAGCGGGGGTTTCACCGGGGAGCTGTTTTTT	CASSPISGGFTGELFF
TRBV10-3	TRBJ2-5	TRBD2	.	TGTGCCATCAGTGACGGACTACTCGGCAGCGGGGAAGAGACCCAGTACTTC	CAISDGLLGSGEETQYF
TRBV12-5	TRBJ1-5	.	.	TGTGCTAGTGGTTTGGTAATTATCGTGCAGCCCCAGCATTTT	CASGLVIIVQPQHF
TRBV5-1	TRBJ2-2	.	.	TGCGCCAGCAGCTTGGCCGCCCGCCGGGGGGAGCTGTTTTTT	CASSLAARRGELFF
TRBV7-2	TRBJ2-5	.	.	TGTGCCAGCAGCTTATTCAATGGGGGCCAGTACTTC	CASSLFNGGQYF
TRBV5-1	TRBJ1-3	TRBD1	once	TGCGCCAGCAGCTTAAGGACAGGAAGCTCTGGAAACACCATATATTTT	CASSLRTGSSGNTIYF
TRBV6-1	TRBJ1-2	.	.	TGTGCCAGCAGTGAACGGGCAGCTAACTATGGCTACACCTTC	CASSERAANYGYTF
TRBV15	TRBJ2-7	.	.	TGTGCCACCAGCAGAGATTGGGCAGTTCCCTACGAGCAGTACTTC	CATSRDWAVPYEQYF
TRBV29-1	TRBJ2-7	TRBD2	once	TGCAGCGTTGCACTTTGGCGGGAGGCGGACGAGCAGTACTTC	CSVALWREADEQYF
TRBV18	TRBJ1-6	TRBD1	.	TGTGCCAGCTCACAGGGACAGGGGAGCTCCTATAATTCACCCCTCCACTTT	CASSQGQGSSYNSPLHF
TRBV6-6	TRBJ2-7	.	once	TGTGCCAGCAGTTACTCGGACAGAGCCTACGAGCAGTACTTC	CASSYSDRAYEQYF
TRBV12-5	TRBJ2-7	TRBD1	.	TGTGCTAGTGGTTTGCTACCGGGACAGGCCTACGAGCAGTACTTC	CASGLLPGQAYEQYF
TRBV11-3	TRBJ1-1	.	.	TGTGCCAGCAGCTTAGGGGTTAACACTGAAGCTTTCTTT	CASSLGVNTEAFF
TRBV5-1	TRBJ1-5	.	.	TGCGCCAGCTCGTCTTCACCTGGCAATCAGCCCCAGCATTTT	CASSSSPGNQPQHF
TRBV6-1	TRBJ2-3	TRBD2	once	TGTGCCAGCACCGGACTAGCGGGGGGCGTGGATACGCAGTATTTT	CASTGLAGGVDTQYF
TRBV9	TRBJ2-1	.	once	TGTGCCAGCAGCGTAGGGCCGTCCAATGAGCAGTTCTTC	CASSVGPSNEQFF
TRBV2	TRBJ1-1	.	.	TGTGCCAGCGTCTCAGAACTGAACACTGAAGCTTTCTTT	CASVSELNTEAFF
TRBV4-1	TRBJ2-1	TRBD1	.	TGCGCCAGCAGCCAAGTTATGGGACAGGAGCAGTTCTTC	CASSQVMGQEQFF
TRBV5-4	TRBJ1-1	.	.	TGTGCCAGCCTCGGGGGAACTGAAGCTTTCTTT	CASLGGTEAFF
TRBV30	TRBJ2-7	TRBD1	once	TGTGCCTGGAGTGGGACAGGGGTATCCTACGAGCAGTACTTC	CAWSGTGVSYEQYF
TRBV30	TRBJ2-1	.	.	TGTGCCTGGAGTGCGCTACAGGTTTTCTTC	CAWSALQVFF
TRBV15	TRBJ2-5	.	.	TGTGCCACCAGCAGAGTTAGGGCAGGGGCCGGAGAGACCCAGTACTTC	CATSRVRAGAGETQYF
TRBV2	TRBJ1-5	TRBD1	.	TGTGCCAGCAAAGCGGGACAGGGTAATCAGCCCCAGCATTTT	CASKAGQGNQPQHF
TRBV7-9	TRBJ2-6	.	.	TGTGCCAGAGGATTCTCTGGGGCCAACGTCCTGACTTTC	CARGFSGANVLTF
TRBV7-6	TRBJ1-3	.	.	TGTGCCAGCAGCTTAAAGGCGGACTCTGGAAACACCATATATTTT	CASSLKADSGNTIYF
TRBV15	TRBJ1-5	.	.	TGTGCCACCAGCAGGATAGGGGGTAGCAATCAGCCCCAGCATTTT	CATSRIGGSNQPQHF
TRBV7-2	TRBJ2-3	.	.	TGTGCCAGCAGCCCTCAGGGCCATAGGGGAGATACGCAGTATTTT	CASSPQGHRGDTQYF
TRBV5-1	TRBJ2-3	.	.	TGCGCCAGCAGGCCTAGCCTCACAGATACGCAGTATTTT	CASRPSLTDTQYF
TRBV30	TRBJ1-6	.	.	TGTGCCCGACGGGCAGCGTATAATTCACCCCTCCACTTT	CARRAAYNSPLHF
TRBV6-5	TRBJ1-1	TRBD1	.	TGTGCCAGCAGTTACTCACAGGGGGCTAACACTGAAGCTTTCTTT	CASSYSQGANTEAFF
TRBV18	TRBJ1-6	.	.	TGTGCCAGCTCCGAGAGCTCCTATAATTCACCCCTCCACTTT	CASSESSYNSPLHF
TRBV9	TRBJ1-6	.	.	TGTGCCAGCAGCTCGGACAGTTATAATTCACCCCTCCACTTT	CASSSDSYNSPLHF
TRBV29-1	TRBJ1-1	.	.	TGCAGCGTTTTCCCGATGGGGCACACTGAAGCTTTCTTT	CSVFPMGHTEAFF
TRBV5-6	TRBJ2-5	TRBD2	.	TGTGCCAGCAGCTTTGGGAGACTAGCGGAACAAGAGACCCAGTACTTC	CASSFGRLAEQETQYF
TRBV4-3	TRBJ2-7	.	.	TGCGCCAGCAGCCAAACCCAGGGTCCCTACGAGCAGTACTTC	CASSQTQGPYEQYF
TRBV19	TRBJ2-4	.	.	TGTGCCAGTAGTATACTCGAGTTCGCCAAAAACATTCAGTACTTC	CASSILEFAKNIQYF
TRBV28	TRBJ1-5	.	.	TGTGCCAGCAGTTTCCCACAGGGAATGGGGCAGCCCCAGCATTTT	CASSFPQGMGQPQHF
TRBV2	TRBJ2-7	.	.	TGTGCCAGCAGTGAAGCGCTGGGGTCCCCCTTCGAGCAGTACTTC	CASSEALGSPFEQYF
TRBV28	TRBJ2-6	.	.	TGTGCCAGCAGAACAGGGACTGGGGCCAACGTCCTGACTTTC	CASRTGTGANVLTF
TRBV29-1	TRBJ2-6	.	.	TGCAGCGTTGTACAGGGTTCTGGGGCCAACGTCCTGACTTTC	CSVVQGSGANVLTF
TRBV7-8	TRBJ1-1	.	.	TGTGCCAGCAGCTCCCGGGGGAACACTGAAGCTTTCTTT	CASSSRGNTEAFF
TRBV5-1	TRBJ2-4	.	.	TGCGCCAGCAGCTTGGCCCCAGGCCGTGAAAACATTCAGTACTTC	CASSLAPGRENIQYF
TRBV2	TRBJ1-2	.	.	TGTGCCAGCAGTGATAGGTATGGCTACACCTTC	CASSDRYGYTF
TRBV7-2	TRBJ1-1	.	.	TGTGCCAGCAGCTTTGACGGGACGGTAGACTCTGAAGCTTTCTTT	CASSFDGTVDSEAFF
TRBV5-3	TRBJ2-1	TRBD2	.	TGTGCCAGAAGCTTGGTTGGGACTAGCGGGGCCAAGTGCGATGAGCAGTTCTTC	CARSLVGTSGAKCDEQFF
TRBV14	TRBJ2-5	TRBD2	.	TGTGCCAGCAGCCAAGTTATAGCGGGGGGACAAGAGACCCAGTACTTC	CASSQVIAGGQETQYF
TRBV5-1	TRBJ2-1	.	.	TGCGCCAGCAGCTCAGGGAGCTCCTACAATGAGCAGTTCTTC	CASSSGSSYNEQFF
TRBV4-1	TRBJ2-7	TRBD2	.	TGCGCCAGCAGCCGACTAGCGGGGGGGTTTGTCCACGAGCAGTACTTC	CASSRLAGGFVHEQYF
TRBV27	TRBJ1-1	.	.	TGTGCCAGCAGTAGACCGACAGGTGAGAACACTGAAGCTTTCTTT	CASSRPTGENTEAFF
TRBV6-6	TRBJ2-5	.	.	TGTGCCAGCAGTACCCAGGGTCAAGAGACCCAGTACTTC	CASSTQGQETQYF